This T cell receptor beta chain was retrieved from a study of shared clonotypes between healthy human individuals. Study summary: The cohort had two women and three men, ages 18 to 49.

The DNA input per sorted-subset replicate PCR was 200 ng, corresponding to some 27,000 T cell genomes. The assay was immunoSEQ multiplex PCR, and TCRdb's table has in-frame clones only and misses some. The table includes approximately 1.1 million clones, more than 75% detected once. A note on this clone: The sample holds other DNA sequences that translate to the same CDR3.

Only Caucasian adults living in Nashville, Tennessee made up the donor group. Sequenced material: memory CD4+ T cells from PBMCs. Noted subset: CD45RA-negative fraction. The source of this sequence is a man aged 18 to 30 in good health. Some clones in this sample may be carry-over from other donors' samples.

The CDR3 bases are TGTGCCAGCAGTTTATTAGACTACGAGCAGTACTTC. This codes for CASSLLDYEQYF. The rearrangement uses TRBV28 and TRBJ2-7, with D unclear. The V gene's germline CDR1 is MDHEN and CDR2 SYDVKM. The CDR3 has 12 amino acids. The ends were cut back, 1 base at V and 3 bases at J, with 4 bases in the middle.